The 22 T cell receptor beta chains below come from one sample, sequenced in a study of CD8+ T cells in alopecia areata. After isolation, RNA underwent reverse transcription to generate cDNA as the sequencing template. The protocol was immunoSEQ multiplex PCR, while the TCRdb copy is restricted to in-frame clones and leaves out a portion. The sample yields about 120,000 clones, without any singletons. Sequenced: lesional skin. These receptors were taken from a C3H/HeJ mouse with alopecia areata. MHC haplotype of the mouse line: H2-k.

As concerns this clone: Gene labels here are mouse ones. The CDR3 goes on 4 residues after the read ends, and that part is filled in from the germline J gene. The chain combines TRBV19 with TRBJ2-1, with 9 bases lining up with TRBD1. The CDR3 contains 16 residues. CDR1 FNHDT and CDR2 SITEND come from the germline V gene (reference sequence). J gave up 0 bases and V 2 bases, and 3 bases lay outside the gene matches. The sequenced CDR3 bases are TGTGCCAGCAGTATGACAGGGGGGTATAACTATGCT. Translating it yields CASSMTGGYNYA. The complete CDR3 sequence is CASSMTGGYNYAEQFF.

This clone turned up a few times. The database protein in TCRdb disagrees with the DNA translation at residue 11; the sequence shown here was translated from the DNA. Gene names denote mouse genes. The CDR3 end lies 3 residues beyond the end of the read and is filled in from the germline J gene. The J gene is TRBJ1-6, the V gene TRBV13-3; 7 nucleotides align to TRBD1. TRBJ1-6 is filed as an ORF, its function uncertain. Germline values: CDR1 NNHDY, CDR2 SYVADS. The junction had 6 bases not matched to a gene; V was cut back by 8 bases and J by 4 bases. CDR3 length: 14 residues. Incomplete CDR3 DNA: TGTGCCAGGGGGGACAGAAAATATAATTCGCCC. Protein: CARGDRKYNSP. The complete CDR3 reads CARGDRKYNSPLYF.

This clone has more than one count but fewer than ten. The genes and germline here are from mouse. Read coverage stops 4 residues before the CDR3 terminus; the germline J gene supplies the remainder. V usage is TRBV13-2 and J usage is TRBJ2-1; 8 nucleotides line up with TRBD1. The CDR3 length is 15 residues. Trimming cost V 0 bases and J 3 bases; bases outside gene matches: 2. Germline assignment: CDR1 NNHNN and CDR2 SYGAGS (reference sequence). The covered CDR3 bases are TGTGCCAGCGGTGATGCAGGGGGCTCCTATGCT. This sequence encodes CASGDAGGSYA. The complete CDR3 sequence is CASGDAGGSYAEQFF.

Comments on this clone: The genes are named according to mouse. The read finishes 4 residues shy of the CDR3 end, and the germline J gene is used to complete it. The V and J genes are TRBV13-1 and TRBJ2-3, with 7 bases identical to TRBD1. The germline gives CDR1 NSHNY, CDR2 SYGAGN. The V gene end was trimmed by 0 bases and the J gene end by 4 bases; junction bases not matched to a gene: 5. The length of the CDR3 is 15 residues. CDR3 DNA, as far as it was read: TGTGCCAGCAGTGATGCCCGACAGGGCCCAGAA. As protein: CASSDARQGPE. The full-length CDR3 reads as CASSDARQGPETLYF.

This clone has only a few counts. All gene names here are mouse names. The CDR3 end is not reached by the read, which stops 4 residues before it; the germline J gene fills it in. J is TRBJ2-7 and V is TRBV13-2; TRBD1 agrees at 7 bases. The CDR3 sequence is 14 residues long. V trimming: 0 bases; J trimming: 3 bases; junction bases outside the gene matches: 3. CDR1 and CDR2 from the germline V gene are NNHNN and SYGAGS (reference sequence). CDR3 DNA (partial): TGTGCCAGCGGTGATGCCGGGACAGACTAT. Protein: CASGDAGTDY. The whole CDR3 sequence is CASGDAGTDYEQYF.

Ten or more counts support this clone. The listed genes are named as in mouse. The read gets to within 4 residues of the CDR3 end, and the germline J gene fills in the rest. The rearrangement uses TRBV13-3 and TRBJ2-3; weak D call: TRBD1 (5 bases). The V gene lost 4 bases and the J gene lost 0 bases, with 12 bases spanning the gap. The CDR3 is 15 amino acids. Germline CDR1 and CDR2: NNHDY and SYVADS. The CDR3 DNA, read in part, is TGTGCCAGCAGTTTCAGACAGAAAAGTGCAGAA. Protein: CASSFRQKSAE. The whole CDR3 is CASSFRQKSAETLYF.

Comments on this clone: Gene names and germline refer to mouse. The CDR3 end falls 4 residues outside the read, so it is completed with the germline J gene. The chain couples TRBV13-1 to TRBJ2-5; maybe TRBD2 (6 bases). CDR1 and CDR2 from the germline V gene are NSHNY and SYGAGN. The CDR3 is 14 amino acids. The CDR3: CASSDGGGGDTQYF. The sequenced part of the CDR3 DNA is TGTGCCAGCAGTGATGGTGGGGGAGGGGAC.

This clone was counted only a few times. Gene names and germline refer to mouse. From the germline J gene comes the end of the CDR3, since the read stops 4 residues before it. This rearrangement joins TRBV13-1 to TRBJ1-4, with unresolved D. This CDR3 contains 13 residues. V gave up 0 bases and J gave up 5 bases, with 5 bases separating them. The germline CDR1 and CDR2 sequences are NSHNY and SYGAGN. The CDR3 bases that were read are TGTGCCAGCAGTGATGGACTGAACGAA. As protein: CASSDGLNE. The CDR3 as a whole reads CASSDGLNERLFF.

This clone has just a few counts. Germline and genes: mouse. Sequencing ends 4 residues short of the CDR3 end; the germline J gene provides the rest. The gene calls are TRBV13-3 and TRBJ1-1; 8 positions agree with TRBD1. The germline V gene has CDR1 NNHDY and CDR2 SYVADS. The CDR3 is 15 amino acids. The ends lost 0 bases at V and 1 base at J; junction bases unmatched: 2. CDR3 DNA (partial): TGTGCCAGCAGTGATGGGACAGGGTTAAACACA. It is translated as CASSDGTGLNT. The entire CDR3 sequence reads CASSDGTGLNTEVFF.

This clone was observed a few times. Mouse gene names apply. The DNA ends 4 residues before the CDR3 does, and the rest of the CDR3 is filled in from the germline J gene. The genes are TRBV19 and TRBJ2-7; TRBD1 aligns across 12 bases. The CDR3 is made up of 15 amino acids. Per the germline V gene, CDR1 is FNHDT and CDR2 is SITEND (reference sequence). The CDR3 DNA, read in part, is TGTGCCAGCAGTATTGGGACAGGGGGCGCGAAT. This translates into CASSIGTGGAN. The full CDR3 is CASSIGTGGANEQYF. Based on the CDR3 plus reference TRBV19 and TRBJ2-7, the full variable domain is GGIITQTPKFLIGQEGQKLTLKCQQNFNHDTMYWYRQDSGKGLRLIYYSITENDLQKGDLSEGYDASREKKSSFSLTVTSAQKNEMAVFLCASSIGTGGANEQYFGPGTRLTVL.

This clone was seen a handful of times. The germline and genes are mouse ones. The CDR3 is cut off 4 residues early in the read; its end comes from the germline J gene. The chain employs TRBV1 and TRBJ2-5; 8 bases fit TRBD2. Germline lookup yields CDR1 NSQYPW and CDR2 LRSPGD (reference sequence). This CDR3 region has 15 residues. The CDR3 protein is CTCSAVWGVDDTQYF. The DNA read from the CDR3 is TGCACCTGCAGTGCAGTCTGGGGGGTTGATGAC.

This clone has a handful of counts. Gene names and germline refer to mouse. The read comes to an end 4 residues before the CDR3 does, leaving the germline J gene to fill in the end. The chain has TRBV1 and TRBJ2-3; a weak D match, TRBD2 (5 bases). Germline CDR1 is NSQYPW and CDR2 is LRSPGD (reference sequence). This CDR3 is 17 amino acids long. Between the trimmed V and J ends, which lost 0 bases and 0 bases, there was a span of 13 bases. The CDR3 bases that were read are TGCACCTGCAGTGCAGATCGATCTGGGCTTAGTGCAGAA. It is translated as CTCSADRSGLSAE. The CDR3 reads in full as CTCSADRSGLSAETLYF.

This clone was picked up many times. Germline and genes here are mouse. The CDR3 end is not reached by the read, which stops 4 residues before it; the germline J gene fills it in. V is TRBV13-2 and J is TRBJ1-1, with 7 bases identical to TRBD1. Per germline, CDR1 NNHNN and CDR2 SYGAGS (reference sequence). J lost 0 bases, V lost 6 bases, and 8 bases had no gene match. This CDR3 contains 15 residues. The CDR3 bases that were read are TGTGCCAGCGCCTCGTCCGGGACAGCAAACACA. Translation: CASASSGTANT. The full CDR3 sequence reads CASASSGTANTEVFF.

This clone was seen many times. Gene names are the mouse ones. The read comes to an end 4 residues before the CDR3 does, leaving the germline J gene to fill in the end. The chain has TRBV1 and TRBJ2-1; 11 bases line up with TRBD1. V shed 2 bases and J 4 bases; nucleotides not matched to a gene: 4. Germline V gives CDR1 NSQYPW, CDR2 LRSPGD (reference sequence). The CDR3 loop spans 16 amino acids. CDR3 bases read: TGCACCTGCAGTGCATCCGGGACAGGGGGATATGCT. Translated, it gives CTCSASGTGGYA. In full, the CDR3 reads CTCSASGTGGYAEQFF.

A note on this clone: Each gene name is a mouse one. The read finishes 4 residues shy of the CDR3 end, and the germline J gene is used to complete it. The V gene is TRBV13-3, the J gene TRBJ2-1, with 10 nucleotides matching TRBD2. J was trimmed by 0 bases and V by 0 bases; bases with no gene match: 6. The germline gives CDR1 NNHDY, CDR2 SYVADS. The CDR3 contains 18 residues. The CDR3 bases that were read are TGTGCCAGCAGTGATGGGGGGGACTGGGGACTTAACTATGCT. It encodes CASSDGGDWGLNYA. The whole CDR3 sequence is CASSDGGDWGLNYAEQFF.

Concerning this clone itself: Gene names are the mouse ones. The CDR3 extends 4 residues past the end of the read, so its final part is completed from the germline J gene. This chain connects TRBV13-3 to TRBJ2-4; the D gene is possibly TRBD2 (5 bases). CDR1 is NNHDY and CDR2 is SYVADS in the germline V gene. This CDR3 contains 13 residues. This chain's CDR3 is CASSPGSLNTLYF. Partial CDR3 DNA: TGTGCCAGCAGTCCTGGGTCTTTAAAC.

On this clone itself: Mouse gene names apply. The missing CDR3 end, 4 residues past where the read stops, is filled in from the germline J gene. This chain uses TRBV29 with TRBJ2-5, with 7 bases matching TRBD1. CDR1 and CDR2 from the germline V gene are MSHET and SYDVDS. This CDR3 spans 14 amino acids. The covered CDR3 bases are TGTGCTAGCAGTTTATGGGGGACAGAAGAC. This encodes CASSLWGTED. The full CDR3 is CASSLWGTEDTQYF.

Concerning this clone: Mouse gene names and germline throughout. The read halts 4 residues ahead of the CDR3 end, with the missing end drawn from the germline J gene. This chain links TRBV5 with TRBJ2-7; the match to TRBD1 covers 7 bases. The length of the CDR3 is 15 residues. V shed 0 bases and J 3 bases; nucleotides not matched to a gene: 5. The germline CDR1 and CDR2 sequences are LGHNA and YNLKQL (reference sequence). The part of the CDR3 DNA that was read is TGTGCCAGCAGCCAAGATGGGACAGAAAACTAT. It yields the protein CASSQDGTENY. The complete CDR3 reads CASSQDGTENYEQYF.

This clone has a handful of counts. Mouse germline and gene names are used. Read data end 4 residues before the CDR3 end; the end is taken from the germline J gene. The chain employs TRBV16 and TRBJ1-1; D might be TRBD1 (6 bases). The CDR3 is 14 residues long. V was trimmed by 0 bases and J by 1 base, leaving 6 bases between them. From germline, CDR1 is SGHSA and CDR2 FRNQAP. Incomplete CDR3 DNA: TGTGCAAGCAGCTTAGAGGGACAAAACACA. This translates into CASSLEGQNT. From start to end, the CDR3 is CASSLEGQNTEVFF.

This clone has a handful of counts. The genes are named according to mouse. The CDR3 end is not reached by the read, which stops 4 residues before it; the germline J gene fills it in. The sample contains more than one DNA sequence encoding this CDR3. The chain is built from TRBV13-3 and TRBJ1-1, with D perhaps matching TRBD1 (6 bases). Trimming pared 0 bases from V and 3 bases from J, leaving 12 bases between. Looked up from germline, CDR1 is NNHDY and CDR2 is SYVADS. This CDR3 spans 15 amino acids. The CDR3 DNA, read in part, is TGTGCCAGCAGTGATGCACCGGACAGCCACACA. Encoded protein: CASSDAPDSHT. The entire CDR3 sequence reads CASSDAPDSHTEVFF.

In the case of this clone: Gene names denote mouse genes. Read sequence stops 4 residues before the CDR3 end, and the germline J gene provides the missing end. V usage is TRBV13-3 and J usage is TRBJ2-7, with 11 bases matching TRBD1. The CDR3 runs 14 residues. Germline V gene sequence: CDR1 NNHDY, CDR2 SYVADS. This chain's CDR3 is CASREDRGLYEQYF. CDR3 DNA (partial): TGTGCCAGCAGAGAGGACAGGGGGCTATAT.

This clone was seen only a few times. Gene names follow the mouse nomenclature. CDR3 region: CAWSPGTGGGEVFF. CDR3 DNA (partial): TGTGCCTGGAGTCCTGGGACTGGGGGGGGA. The V gene is TRBV31, the J gene TRBJ1-1, with D tentatively TRBD1 (5 bases). The sequence runs out 4 residues before the end of the CDR3; the remainder is reconstructed from the germline J gene. The length of the CDR3 is 14 residues. Germline CDR1 GKSSPN, CDR2 SITVG. Together with reference TRBV31 and TRBJ1-1, the CDR3 gives the full variable domain: AQTIHQWPVAEIKAVGSPLSLGCTIKGKSSPNLYWYWQATGGTLQQLFYSITVGQVESVVQLNLSASRPKDDQFILSTEKLLLSHSGFYLCAWSPGTGGGEVFFGKGTRLTVV.